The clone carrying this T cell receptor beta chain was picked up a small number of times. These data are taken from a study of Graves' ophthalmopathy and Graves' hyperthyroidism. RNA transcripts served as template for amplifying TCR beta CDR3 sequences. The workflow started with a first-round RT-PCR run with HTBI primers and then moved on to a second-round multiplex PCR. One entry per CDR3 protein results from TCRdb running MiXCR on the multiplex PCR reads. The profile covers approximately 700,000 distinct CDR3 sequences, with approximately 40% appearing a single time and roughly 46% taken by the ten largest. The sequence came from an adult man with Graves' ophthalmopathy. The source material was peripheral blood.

The DNA of the CDR3 is TGTGCCAGTACAAGGGGGGTCGGGGAGCTGTTTTTT. Amino acid sequence: CASTRGVGELFF. The V call is TRBV19, the J call TRBJ2-2; the D gene could be TRBD1 or TRBD2 (6 bases each). The CDR3 has 12 amino acids. Looked up from germline, CDR1 is LNHDA and CDR2 is SQIVND (reference sequence). V was shortened by 7 bases and J by 7 bases, with 10 bases between the two germline ends.